This TCR beta chain was sequenced during a study of radiotherapy plus CTLA-4 blockade in lung cancer. In regard to this clone: Its specificity is unknown.

V was pared by 4 bases and J by 6 bases, with 8 bases between. Germline lookup yields CDR1 LGHNA and CDR2 YSLEER. The CDR3 is 12 amino acids. Study results and limitations: The authors reported that early blood T cell clone dynamics, with interferon-beta, best predicted response. Following radiotherapy plus ipilimumab, tumor-derived TCR clones expanded in the blood.

Some clones are missing from TCRdb's copy, which holds only in-frame ones; the method was immunoSEQ multiplex PCR. The data show around 72,000 clones, with roughly 75% seen just once and less than 7.5% held by the top ten. This sequence was found in a human donor with non-small cell lung cancer who had a complete response to radiotherapy plus ipilimumab. This chain joins TRBV4-3 and TRBJ2-3; D is uncertain. The sample was peripheral blood, taken from a patient treated with radiotherapy plus ipilimumab. CDR3 coding DNA: TGCGCCAGCAGCCCGTCCCGGGATACGCAGTATTTT. Its protein product is CASSPSRDTQYF.